The rows below give T cell receptor beta chains drawn from one sample of a study of blood T cell repertoires in COVID-19. The protocol was immunoSEQ multiplex PCR, while the TCRdb copy is restricted to in-frame clones and leaves out a portion. This sample has 240,000 or so clones, with approximately 78% found just once. The specimen was peripheral blood. The receptor set was obtained from a woman in her sixties with active or convalescent COVID-19. CDR3s include the opening cysteine and the closing phenylalanine or tryptophan. Fields, in order: V gene, D gene, clone size, J gene, CDR3 DNA, CDR3 protein. D genes are given only for firm matches. Not every row has a clone size; where given, it reads once, few, many or a size class.

V gene: TRBV18; D gene: NA; clone size: NA; J gene: TRBJ1-1; CDR3 DNA: TGTGCCAGCTCCGGGTCACAGAACACTGAAGCTTTCTTT; CDR3 protein: CASSGSQNTEAFF
V gene: TRBV18; D gene: TRBD2; clone size: NA; J gene: TRBJ2-7; CDR3 DNA: TGTGCCAGCTCACCGATCGCGGGGGTCTCCTACGAGCAGTACTTC; CDR3 protein: CASSPIAGVSYEQYF
V gene: TRBV19; D gene: NA; clone size: NA; J gene: TRBJ1-2; CDR3 DNA: TGTGCCAGTAGCCACAGCGGATCTAACTATGGCTACACCTTC; CDR3 protein: CASSHSGSNYGYTF
V gene: TRBV2; D gene: NA; clone size: NA; J gene: TRBJ2-7; CDR3 DNA: TGTGCCAGCATCCCCACGGTCGGAGGGCATTCTGTCTTC; CDR3 protein: CASIPTVGGHSVF
V gene: TRBV24-1; D gene: NA; clone size: NA; J gene: TRBJ1-1; CDR3 DNA: TGTGCCACCAGTGATGCCCAGGGGAAAGCTTTCTTT; CDR3 protein: CATSDAQGKAFF
V gene: TRBV19; D gene: NA; clone size: once; J gene: TRBJ1-6; CDR3 DNA: TGTGCCAGTAGTAATGTGACATCCTATAATTCACCCCTCCACTTT; CDR3 protein: CASSNVTSYNSPLHF
V gene: TRBV6-5; D gene: NA; clone size: NA; J gene: TRBJ2-7; CDR3 DNA: TGTGCCAGCAGCGCCGGGACACGCTACGAGCAGTACTTC; CDR3 protein: CASSAGTRYEQYF
V gene: TRBV13; D gene: NA; clone size: NA; J gene: TRBJ1-3; CDR3 DNA: TGTGCCAGCAGCTTATATACGGGAGCCCCCGCAGGAAACACCATATATTTT; CDR3 protein: CASSLYTGAPAGNTIYF
V gene: TRBV29-1; D gene: TRBD1; clone size: few; J gene: TRBJ1-4; CDR3 DNA: TGCAGCGTTGAAGATCGGACAGGGAGTCGAGAAAAACTGTTTTTT; CDR3 protein: CSVEDRTGSREKLFF
V gene: TRBV7-9; D gene: TRBD1; clone size: once; J gene: TRBJ1-5; CDR3 DNA: TGTGCCAGCAGCTTTGACAGGGCTTTTGAGCCCCAGCATTTT; CDR3 protein: CASSFDRAFEPQHF
V gene: TRBV4-1; D gene: NA; clone size: few; J gene: TRBJ2-2; CDR3 DNA: TGCGCCAGCAGCCAAGAATTGCGAACCGGGGAGCTGTTTTTT; CDR3 protein: CASSQELRTGELFF
V gene: TRBV7-2; D gene: TRBD2; clone size: once; J gene: TRBJ2-3; CDR3 DNA: TGTGCCAGCAGCTTAGGTCCAGCGGGACTCAGCACAGATACGCAGTATTTT; CDR3 protein: CASSLGPAGLSTDTQYF
V gene: TRBV12-5; D gene: TRBD1; clone size: few; J gene: TRBJ2-7; CDR3 DNA: TGTGCTAGTGGTTTGGGGACAGGGATGTATCGAGTAAATTTC; CDR3 protein: CASGLGTGMYRVNF
V gene: TRBV4-1; D gene: NA; clone size: few; J gene: TRBJ2-2; CDR3 DNA: TGCGCCAGCAGATCGGTCGGTAACACCGGGGAGCTGTTTTTT; CDR3 protein: CASRSVGNTGELFF
V gene: TRBV6-6; D gene: NA; clone size: NA; J gene: TRBJ1-5; CDR3 DNA: TGTGCCAGCAGTTTACAGGGTAGCAATCAGCCCCAGCATTTT; CDR3 protein: CASSLQGSNQPQHF
V gene: TRBV7-9; D gene: TRBD1; clone size: NA; J gene: TRBJ1-4; CDR3 DNA: TGTGCCAGCAGCAGACGACAGGGCGGAGGCGAAAAACTGTTTTTT; CDR3 protein: CASSRRQGGGEKLFF
V gene: TRBV3-1/TRBV3-2; D gene: TRBD2; clone size: NA; J gene: TRBJ2-1; CDR3 DNA: TGTGCCAGCAGCCATGACCCCGGGGGGTCCTACAATGAGCAGTTCTTC; CDR3 protein: CASSHDPGGSYNEQFF
V gene: TRBV6-2/TRBV6-3; D gene: NA; clone size: NA; J gene: TRBJ2-2; CDR3 DNA: TGTGCCAGCAGTAACAGCCACACCGGGGAGCTGTTTTTT; CDR3 protein: CASSNSHTGELFF
V gene: TRBV4-1; D gene: NA; clone size: few; J gene: TRBJ2-5; CDR3 DNA: TGCGCCAGCAGCCAAGTAACAGGGCTGGGGGAGACCCAGTACTTC; CDR3 protein: CASSQVTGLGETQYF
V gene: TRBV27; D gene: TRBD1; clone size: few; J gene: TRBJ1-1; CDR3 DNA: TGTGCCAGCAGCCTAACAGGGGCCACTGAAGCTTTCTTT; CDR3 protein: CASSLTGATEAFF
V gene: TRBV6-2/TRBV6-3; D gene: TRBD2; clone size: NA; J gene: TRBJ2-3; CDR3 DNA: TGTGCCAGCAGTCCCCGACTAGCGGGGGGGACAGATACGCAGTATTTT; CDR3 protein: CASSPRLAGGTDTQYF
V gene: TRBV6-6; D gene: NA; clone size: few; J gene: TRBJ2-7; CDR3 DNA: TGTGCCAGCAGTTACGTGGGGGGAAAGCAGTACTTC; CDR3 protein: CASSYVGGKQYF
V gene: TRBV29-1; D gene: NA; clone size: NA; J gene: TRBJ2-2; CDR3 DNA: TGCAGCGTTGAACCGGGCAGGGGTACCGGGGAGCTGTTTTTT; CDR3 protein: CSVEPGRGTGELFF
V gene: TRBV30; D gene: NA; clone size: NA; J gene: TRBJ2-5; CDR3 DNA: TGTGCCTGGAGGGGGAGTTGGGGGCTACGGGACACCCAAGAGACCCAGTACTTC; CDR3 protein: CAWRGSWGLRDTQETQYF
V gene: TRBV4-3; D gene: NA; clone size: NA; J gene: TRBJ1-2; CDR3 DNA: TGCGCCAGCAGCCAAGGGGCAGACCTCTATGGCTACACCTTC; CDR3 protein: CASSQGADLYGYTF
V gene: TRBV7-9; D gene: NA; clone size: once; J gene: TRBJ1-5; CDR3 DNA: TGTGCCAGCAGCTCCGCCGCGGCTCAGCCCCAGCATTTT; CDR3 protein: CASSSAAAQPQHF
V gene: TRBV11-2; D gene: NA; clone size: NA; J gene: TRBJ2-2; CDR3 DNA: TGTGCCAGCAGCCGAACAGCGAACACCGGGGAGCTGTTTTTT; CDR3 protein: CASSRTANTGELFF
V gene: TRBV6-1; D gene: NA; clone size: once; J gene: TRBJ1-2; CDR3 DNA: TGTGCCAGCAGTGAAATGCGAAGCTATGGCTACACCTTC; CDR3 protein: CASSEMRSYGYTF
V gene: TRBV6-5; D gene: TRBD1; clone size: NA; J gene: TRBJ1-4; CDR3 DNA: TGTGCCAGCAGACGGGACAGGGGGAACGAAAAACTGTTTTTT; CDR3 protein: CASRRDRGNEKLFF
V gene: TRBV3-1/TRBV3-2; D gene: NA; clone size: NA; J gene: TRBJ2-3; CDR3 DNA: TGTGCCAGCAGCCAAGATCTTACGCAGTATTTT; CDR3 protein: CASSQDLTQYF
V gene: TRBV30; D gene: NA; clone size: NA; J gene: TRBJ1-1; CDR3 DNA: TGTGCCTGGAGTGGTAATGTCAACACTGAAGCTTTCTTT; CDR3 protein: CAWSGNVNTEAFF
V gene: TRBV5-1; D gene: TRBD1; clone size: NA; J gene: TRBJ2-2; CDR3 DNA: TGCGCCAGCAGCTTAGGACAGGGAACCGCGGACACCGGGGAGCTGTTTTTT; CDR3 protein: CASSLGQGTADTGELFF
V gene: TRBV18; D gene: NA; clone size: NA; J gene: TRBJ2-3; CDR3 DNA: TGTGCCAGCTCACCAGGAGGGTCCACAGATACGCAGTATTTT; CDR3 protein: CASSPGGSTDTQYF
V gene: TRBV27; D gene: NA; clone size: NA; J gene: TRBJ2-5; CDR3 DNA: TGTGCCAGCAGTTTTAACGGGGTTCAAGAGACCCAGTACTTC; CDR3 protein: CASSFNGVQETQYF
V gene: TRBV6-5; D gene: NA; clone size: NA; J gene: TRBJ1-6; CDR3 DNA: TGTGCCAGCAGCCAGGACTCCATTAATTCACCCCTCCACTTT; CDR3 protein: CASSQDSINSPLHF
V gene: TRBV6-6; D gene: TRBD1; clone size: NA; J gene: TRBJ1-3; CDR3 DNA: TGTGCCAGCAGGGGACAGGGGGCAGGTTGGAACACCATATATTTT; CDR3 protein: CASRGQGAGWNTIYF
V gene: TRBV7-6; D gene: NA; clone size: NA; J gene: TRBJ1-4; CDR3 DNA: TGTGCCAGCAGCGCGGGGCGTGCAACTAATGAAAAACTGTTTTTT; CDR3 protein: CASSAGRATNEKLFF
V gene: TRBV7-2; D gene: TRBD2; clone size: few; J gene: TRBJ2-7; CDR3 DNA: TGTGCCAGCAGCTTATGGGGAGGGGCAACCTACGAGCAGTACTTC; CDR3 protein: CASSLWGGATYEQYF
V gene: TRBV7-3; D gene: NA; clone size: NA; J gene: TRBJ2-3; CDR3 DNA: TGTGCCAGCAGCTTAGGCGGGGGCTACACAGATACGCAGTATTTT; CDR3 protein: CASSLGGGYTDTQYF
V gene: TRBV7-8; D gene: NA; clone size: NA; J gene: TRBJ1-6; CDR3 DNA: TGTGCCAGCTCACCCGACAGGAGTAATTCACCCCTCCACTTT; CDR3 protein: CASSPDRSNSPLHF
V gene: TRBV4-3; D gene: NA; clone size: NA; J gene: TRBJ1-6; CDR3 DNA: TGCGCCAGCAGCCAAGTGGGTCCAGGGAATTCACCCCTCCACTTT; CDR3 protein: CASSQVGPGNSPLHF
V gene: TRBV4-1; D gene: NA; clone size: NA; J gene: TRBJ2-3; CDR3 DNA: TGCGCCAGCAGCCTCCGGACTATCAATACGCAGTATTTT; CDR3 protein: CASSLRTINTQYF
V gene: TRBV29-1; D gene: NA; clone size: NA; J gene: TRBJ1-1; CDR3 DNA: TGCAGCGTTGGGGCAGGGAACACTGAAGCTTTCTTT; CDR3 protein: CSVGAGNTEAFF
V gene: TRBV6-5; D gene: NA; clone size: once; J gene: TRBJ1-5; CDR3 DNA: TGTGCCAGCACCTTAGAAAGCAATCAGCCCCAGCATTTT; CDR3 protein: CASTLESNQPQHF
V gene: TRBV7-9; D gene: TRBD2; clone size: NA; J gene: TRBJ2-1; CDR3 DNA: TGTGCCAGCAGCTTTGGGACTAGCGGGGGGCCTTACAATGAGCAGTTCTTC; CDR3 protein: CASSFGTSGGPYNEQFF
V gene: TRBV3-1/TRBV3-2; D gene: NA; clone size: NA; J gene: TRBJ2-7; CDR3 DNA: TGTGCCAGCAGCCCACGCCGGGACACCTACGAGCAGTACTTC; CDR3 protein: CASSPRRDTYEQYF
V gene: TRBV5-6; D gene: TRBD1; clone size: NA; J gene: TRBJ1-2; CDR3 DNA: TGTGCCAGCAGCTTCCGTGCAGGGGGCGGGAACTATGGCTACACCTTC; CDR3 protein: CASSFRAGGGNYGYTF
V gene: TRBV5-1; D gene: TRBD2; clone size: NA; J gene: TRBJ2-7; CDR3 DNA: TGCGCCAGCAGCTTCGGGGGGGCCAGGCCCTACGAGCAGTACTTC; CDR3 protein: CASSFGGARPYEQYF
V gene: TRBV19; D gene: TRBD1; clone size: NA; J gene: TRBJ1-1; CDR3 DNA: TGTGCCAGTAGTCCCTCGACAGGGTGGGGCACTGAAGCTTTCTTT; CDR3 protein: CASSPSTGWGTEAFF
V gene: TRBV2; D gene: NA; clone size: NA; J gene: TRBJ1-1; CDR3 DNA: TGTGCCAGCAGTGCCGGACAACTGAACACTGAAGCTTTCTTT; CDR3 protein: CASSAGQLNTEAFF
V gene: TRBV9; D gene: NA; clone size: NA; J gene: TRBJ1-6; CDR3 DNA: TGTGCCAGCACCCCCGGGGGGCAGGCACGATCACCCCTCCACTTT; CDR3 protein: CASTPGGQARSPLHF
V gene: TRBV13; D gene: NA; clone size: few; J gene: TRBJ2-7; CDR3 DNA: TGTGCCAGCAGCTTCATACACAGCTCCTACGAGCAGTACTTC; CDR3 protein: CASSFIHSSYEQYF
V gene: TRBV9; D gene: NA; clone size: NA; J gene: TRBJ1-5; CDR3 DNA: TGTGCCAGACCCCCCAGGGTTTTCCATAGCAATCAGCCCCAGCATTTT; CDR3 protein: CARPPRVFHSNQPQHF
V gene: TRBV4-1; D gene: NA; clone size: NA; J gene: TRBJ2-6; CDR3 DNA: TGCGCCAGCAGCCAAGATCGGGTGGTCTCTGGGGCCAACGTCCTGACTTTC; CDR3 protein: CASSQDRVVSGANVLTF
V gene: TRBV3-1/TRBV3-2; D gene: TRBD2; clone size: NA; J gene: TRBJ2-1; CDR3 DNA: TGTGCCAGCGCGCGCCTAAGCGGGGGGGCGAATGAGCAGTTCTTC; CDR3 protein: CASARLSGGANEQFF